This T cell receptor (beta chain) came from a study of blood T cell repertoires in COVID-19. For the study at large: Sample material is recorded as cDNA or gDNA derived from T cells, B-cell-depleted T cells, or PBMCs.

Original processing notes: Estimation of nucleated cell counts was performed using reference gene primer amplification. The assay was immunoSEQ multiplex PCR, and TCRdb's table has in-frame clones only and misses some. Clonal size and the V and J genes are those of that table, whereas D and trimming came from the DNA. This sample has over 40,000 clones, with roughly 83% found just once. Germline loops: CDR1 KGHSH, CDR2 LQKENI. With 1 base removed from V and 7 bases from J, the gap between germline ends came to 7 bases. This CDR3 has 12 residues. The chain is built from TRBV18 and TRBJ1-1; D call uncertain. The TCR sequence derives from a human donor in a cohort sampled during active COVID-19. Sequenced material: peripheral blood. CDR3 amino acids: CASSPQSLEAFF. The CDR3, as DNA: TGTGCCAGCTCACCACAGAGTCTTGAAGCTTTCTTT.